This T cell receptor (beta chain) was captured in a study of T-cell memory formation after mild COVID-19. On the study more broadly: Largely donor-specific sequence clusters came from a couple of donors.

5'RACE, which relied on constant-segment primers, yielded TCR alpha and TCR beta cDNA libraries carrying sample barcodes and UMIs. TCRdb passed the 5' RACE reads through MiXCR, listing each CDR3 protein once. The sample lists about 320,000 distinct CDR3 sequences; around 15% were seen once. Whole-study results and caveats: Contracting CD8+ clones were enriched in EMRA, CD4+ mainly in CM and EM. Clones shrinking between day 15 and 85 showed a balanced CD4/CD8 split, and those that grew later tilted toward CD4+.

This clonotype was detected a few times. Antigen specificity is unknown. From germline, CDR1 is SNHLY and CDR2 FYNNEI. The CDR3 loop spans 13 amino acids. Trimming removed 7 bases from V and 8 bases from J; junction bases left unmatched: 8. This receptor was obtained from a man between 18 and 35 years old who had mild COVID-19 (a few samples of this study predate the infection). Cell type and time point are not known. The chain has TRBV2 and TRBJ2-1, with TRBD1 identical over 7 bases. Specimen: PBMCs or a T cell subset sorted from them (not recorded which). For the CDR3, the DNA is TGTGCCAGCACCCCGGGACAGCGGCATGAGCAGTTCTTC. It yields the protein CASTPGQRHEQFF.